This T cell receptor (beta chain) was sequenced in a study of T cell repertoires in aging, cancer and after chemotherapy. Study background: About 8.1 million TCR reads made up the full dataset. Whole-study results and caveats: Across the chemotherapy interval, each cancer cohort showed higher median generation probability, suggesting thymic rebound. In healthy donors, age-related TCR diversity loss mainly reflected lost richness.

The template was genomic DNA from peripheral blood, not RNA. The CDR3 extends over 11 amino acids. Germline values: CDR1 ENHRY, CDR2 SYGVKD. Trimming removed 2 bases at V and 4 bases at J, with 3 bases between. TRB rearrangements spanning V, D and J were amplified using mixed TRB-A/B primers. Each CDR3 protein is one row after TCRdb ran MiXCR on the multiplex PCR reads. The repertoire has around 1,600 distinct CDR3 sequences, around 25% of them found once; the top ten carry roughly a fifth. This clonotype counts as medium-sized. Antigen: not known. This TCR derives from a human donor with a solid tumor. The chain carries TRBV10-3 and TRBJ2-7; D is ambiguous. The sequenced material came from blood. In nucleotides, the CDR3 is TGTGCCATCAGTGAGAGGTACGAGCAGTACTTC. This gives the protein CAISERYEQYF.